This entry lists 9 T cell receptor beta chains sequenced from one sample in a study of blood T cell repertoires in COVID-19. TCRdb's table, derived via immunoSEQ multiplex PCR, lists solely in-frame clones and lacks some. This repertoire shows about 200,000 clones, approximately 82% found once; its top ten account for about 15%. The sample taken for sequencing was PBMCs or T cells enriched from blood (not recorded which). These TCRs come from a man between 35 and 55 years old who had recovered from COVID-19.

This rearrangement joins TRBV11-2 to TRBJ2-1; D ambiguous. The V end was cut by 4 bases, the J end by 5 bases, with 6 bases between. Germline V gene lookup returns CDR1 SGHAT and CDR2 FQNNGV. The CDR3 is 12 amino acids. The CDR3 reads CASSSIDNEQFF. The CDR3 DNA reads TGTGCCAGCAGCTCTATTGACAATGAGCAGTTCTTC.

J is TRBJ1-2 and V is TRBV30, with 7 bases aligning to TRBD1. With V trimmed by 5 bases and J by 8 bases, 11 bases remained unmatched. This CDR3 contains 13 residues. The germline gives CDR1 GTSNPN, CDR2 SVGIG (reference sequence). CDR3 DNA sequence: TGTGCCTGGGGCAGACCAGGGGGGTTCGGCTACACCTTC. Residues: CAWGRPGGFGYTF.

The chain carries TRBV10-3 and TRBJ1-4; the match to TRBD1 covers 10 bases. Trimming cost V 6 bases and J 5 bases; bases outside gene matches: 9. Germline CDR1 is ENHRY and CDR2 is SYGVKD. The CDR3 has 16 amino acids. The CDR3 DNA follows: TGTGCCATCAGGTCCGGGACAGGGGAAGGCAATGAAAAACTGTTTTTT. Amino acid sequence: CAIRSGTGEGNEKLFF.

J is TRBJ1-5 and V is TRBV15; the match to TRBD1 covers 7 bases. The trim removed 1 base at V and 2 bases at J, leaving 5 bases unmatched. Germline CDR1 and CDR2: LNHNV and YYDKDF (reference sequence). The CDR3 contains 16 residues. CDR3 region: CATSRARGRGNQPQHF. The CDR3, as DNA: TGTGCCACCAGCAGAGCCAGGGGGAGAGGCAATCAGCCCCAGCATTTT.

Concerning this clone itself: Mismatch with germline at one junction end may stem from a read error. The chain employs TRBV2 and TRBJ1-2; TRBD1 agrees at 8 bases. This CDR3 has 16 amino acids. Germline V gene lookup returns CDR1 SNHLY and CDR2 FYNNEI. The CDR3 nucleotides read TGTGCCAGCAGGGCATTTGGGTCTCAGGGGGCTGGTGGCTACACCTTT. Amino acids: CASRAFGSQGAGGYTF. Full variable domain (rest looked up from reference TRBV2 and TRBJ1-2): EPEVTQTPSHQVTQMGQEVILRCVPISNHLYFYWYRQILGQKVEFLVSFYNNEISEKSEIFDDQFSVERPDGSNFTLKIRSTKLEDSAMYFCASRAFGSQGAGGYTFGSGTRLTVV.

For the CDR3, the DNA is TGTGCCAGCAGTTCCTTGAGCGCCCTAAGCACAGATACGCAGTATTTT. This translates into CASSSLSALSTDTQYF. This rearrangement joins TRBV7-2 to TRBJ2-3; D not resolved. Germline lookup yields CDR1 SGHTA and CDR2 FQGNSA. V was shortened by 6 bases and J by 0 bases, with 16 bases between the two germline ends. There are 16 residues in the CDR3.

The V gene is TRBV24-1, the J gene TRBJ2-1; the D is unclear. This CDR3 has 13 amino acids. Germline CDR1 and CDR2: KGHDR and SFDVKD. V lost 4 bases and J lost 6, with 9 bases in between. This CDR3 reads CATSDLDGNEQFF. CDR3 DNA sequence: TGTGCCACCAGTGACCTAGACGGCAATGAGCAGTTCTTC.

J is TRBJ1-1 and V is TRBV2; D is unclear. This CDR3 region has 15 residues. V was trimmed by 1 base and J by 1 base, leaving 10 bases between them. The germline V gene has CDR1 SNHLY and CDR2 FYNNEI. As DNA, the CDR3 is TGTGCCAGCAGTGAAGGTGTCAGAAGGAACACTGAAGCTTTCTTT. Protein: CASSEGVRRNTEAFF. The whole variable domain, remainder taken from reference TRBV2 and TRBJ1-1, is EPEVTQTPSHQVTQMGQEVILRCVPISNHLYFYWYRQILGQKVEFLVSFYNNEISEKSEIFDDQFSVERPDGSNFTLKIRSTKLEDSAMYFCASSEGVRRNTEAFFGQGTRLTVV.

The CDR3 reads CTSSQNRDAGKAEAFF. The CDR3 coding sequence is TGCACCAGCAGCCAAAACCGGGACGCGGGGAAGGCTGAAGCTTTCTTT. The gene calls are TRBV1 and TRBJ1-1. TRBV1 is deemed a pseudogene. The CDR3 has 16 residues.